This T cell receptor beta chain is from a study of T cell changes during pregnancy in multiple sclerosis (dated by TCRdb to between 2018 and 2021). Study-wide context: In women with multiple sclerosis, the researchers looked at how the T cell repertoire shifted as pregnancy progressed.

V lost 2 bases and J lost 3 bases; the stretch between them is 14 bases long. The CDR3 has 15 amino acids, counting the end cysteine and phenylalanine. Of all the DNA, just the CDR3 is kept, 45 bases in frame from base 1. In the germline V gene (reference sequence), CDR1 corresponds to MNHEY and CDR2 to SMNVEV. A note on this clone: What this receptor recognizes is not known. No per-base quality is available; no much larger clone lies one base away.

Library method: the immunoSEQ multiplex PCR assay. The clones in this table, taken by TCRdb from immuneACCESS, are in-frame only. Not every clone is retained; where verified, under half of the shortfall comes from an unresolved V gene, and the cause of the rest is unknown. The sample table records about 80,000 clones; about 91% of these occur just once. The top ten constitute more than 1.4% of the sample. The source was peripheral blood, collected before pregnancy. The chain couples TRBV27 to TRBJ2-7; a tentative D match to TRBD2 spans 6 bases. The TCR was taken from a female donor with multiple sclerosis, enrolled in a pregnancy study. The DNA reads as follows: TGTGCCAGCAGTTTACGCGGGGATTACCGCTACGAGCAGTACTTC. It specifies CASSLRGDYRYEQYF.